A selection of T cell receptor beta chains follows, all from one sample in a study of blood T cell repertoires in COVID-19. Sequencing used immunoSEQ multiplex PCR; TCRdb keeps in-frame clones, though not all of them. This table holds 200,000 to 250,000 clones, 82% found once. The source material was peripheral blood. Source of these receptors: a woman aged 70 to 79 with COVID-19, enrolled during active disease. The CDR3 runs from the conserved cysteine through the conserved F or W. The D gene is left open where the match is weak. Rows may omit the clone size; those that give it use once, few, many or a size class.

j_call clone_size v_call d_call cdr3_nt cdr3_aa
TRBJ1-1 - TRBV6-5 - TGTGCCAGCAGGGAGGCAGGGGCGAACACTGAAGCTTTCTTT CASREAGANTEAFF
TRBJ2-5 - TRBV9 - TGTGCCAGCAGCGTAGGAGGAGGGGGCGCGGGGCAAGAGACCCAGTACTTC CASSVGGGGAGQETQYF
TRBJ1-1 - TRBV4-2 - TGTGCCAGCAGCCAAGAAGGGCGGGGGAAACGGCACACTGAAGCTTTCTTT CASSQEGRGKRHTEAFF
TRBJ2-7 - TRBV27 TRBD1 TGTGCCAGCAGTCCCCGCGCCGGGACAGGGTTCCACGAGCAGTACTTC CASSPRAGTGFHEQYF
TRBJ2-1 - TRBV6-2/TRBV6-3 TRBD2 TGTGCCAGCAGTTATTTAGCGGGAGGGGTGAATGAGCAGTTCTTC CASSYLAGGVNEQFF
TRBJ2-7 - TRBV9 - TGTGCCAGCAGCGTAGACGGGAATCTGTACGAGCAGTACTTC CASSVDGNLYEQYF
TRBJ2-3 - TRBV11-2 TRBD1 TGTGCCAGCAGCTTCGGACAGGGCTCAGATACGCAGTATTTT CASSFGQGSDTQYF
TRBJ2-2 - TRBV7-2 TRBD2 TGTGCCAGCAGCCTCGAGGTGGCGGGAGCGCGCACCGGGGAGCTGTTTTTT CASSLEVAGARTGELFF
TRBJ2-1 - TRBV28 TRBD1 TGTGCCAGCACGGGACAGTACAATGAGCAGTTCTTC CASTGQYNEQFF
TRBJ2-7 - TRBV7-2 - TGTGCCAGCAGCGCCTCAGGCGCTGGCTACGAGCAGTACTTC CASSASGAGYEQYF
TRBJ2-7 - TRBV28 - TGTGCCAGCAGCCGGGCGGGTGAATCCTACGAGCAGTACTTC CASSRAGESYEQYF
TRBJ2-7 - TRBV19 TRBD2 TGTGCCGCGGGACTAGCGGGAGGCGAGCAGTACTTC CAAGLAGGEQYF
TRBJ2-6 - TRBV6-5 - TGTGCCAGCATATTCTCCTCTGGGGCCAACGTCCTGACTTTC CASIFSSGANVLTF
TRBJ1-1 - TRBV7-2 TRBD1 TGTGCCAGCAGAATACAGGGGGCTGGGACTGAAGCTTTCTTT CASRIQGAGTEAFF
TRBJ1-2 - TRBV4-3 - TGCGCCAGCAGCCAAGGGGCCGTACAGGGTCCCTATGGCTACACCTTC CASSQGAVQGPYGYTF
TRBJ1-1 - TRBV5-1 - TGCGCCAGCAGCCCACAGGGCCCTGAAGCTTTCTTT CASSPQGPEAFF
TRBJ1-2 - TRBV28 TRBD1 TGTGCCAGCCTCTCCTTGGGAGGAAGGTCACAGGGGGGGGAGACCTATCATGGCTACACCTTC CASLSLGGRSQGGETYHGYTF
TRBJ1-4 - TRBV18 TRBD1 TGTGCCAGCTCACCATTTAAGTCGGACAGGGGCGAGGAAAAACTGTTTTTT CASSPFKSDRGEEKLFF
TRBJ1-5 - TRBV19 - TGTGCCAGTAGTACCCCCGGAGGGGCGGGGCAGCCCCAGCATTTT CASSTPGGAGQPQHF
TRBJ2-1 - TRBV29-1 TRBD1 TGCAGCGTGGACAGGGGGTATGAGCAGTTCTTC CSVDRGYEQFF
TRBJ1-2 - TRBV28 TRBD1 TGTGCCAGCAGTCCCACAGGGGGGTATGGCTACACCTTC CASSPTGGYGYTF
TRBJ1-5 - TRBV28 TRBD1 TGTGCCAGCAGCCCCGGGACAGGGCTTGTTGTCAATCAGCCCCAGCATTTT CASSPGTGLVVNQPQHF
TRBJ2-2 once TRBV5-1 - TGCGCCAGCAGCGCCATGGGCAGGGGGGCCTCGAACACCGGGGAGCTGTTTTTT CASSAMGRGASNTGELFF
TRBJ2-7 - TRBV5-6 TRBD1 TGTGCCAGCAGCTTGTCGGGACAGGGGATTAGGGAGCAGTACTTC CASSLSGQGIREQYF
TRBJ1-2 - TRBV28 - TGTGCCAGCACCTCGGGGGGCTATGGCTACACCTTC CASTSGGYGYTF
TRBJ1-5 - TRBV5-1 TRBD1 TGCGCCAGCAGCTTAGGGGCCCCACAGGGGGCGAATCAGCCCCAGCATTTT CASSLGAPQGANQPQHF
TRBJ2-1 - TRBV19 - TGTGCCAGTAGACTAGGCCGGGGGACGGGGAACAATGAGCAGTTCTTC CASRLGRGTGNNEQFF
TRBJ1-1 once TRBV28 - TGTGCCAACCGGCAGGGGCGGGGGACTGAAGCTTTCTTT CANRQGRGTEAFF
TRBJ1-6 - TRBV3-1/TRBV3-2 - TGTGCCAGCAGCCAAGGCGAGGGCTATAATTCACCCCTCCACTTT CASSQGEGYNSPLHF
TRBJ2-7 once TRBV11-2 - TGTGCCAGCAGCACCCTGACCGGGATTCACCACGAGCAGTACTTC CASSTLTGIHHEQYF
TRBJ2-2 - TRBV19 - TGTGCCAGTAGTATGCGCAGGGAAGGCACCGGGGAGCTGTTTTTT CASSMRREGTGELFF
TRBJ2-7 - TRBV5-1 TRBD2 TGCGCCAGCAGCACGGGGGGACTAGCGTCTTACGAGCAGTACTTC CASSTGGLASYEQYF
TRBJ2-1 - TRBV4-2 TRBD2 TGTGCCAGCAGCCAAGTGCTAGCGGCGGGGGGCAATGAGCAGTTCTTC CASSQVLAAGGNEQFF
TRBJ1-1 - TRBV27 - TGTGCCAGCAGTTTTCAGGGTCGGACATCTGAAGCTTTCTTT CASSFQGRTSEAFF
TRBJ1-2 - TRBV6-1 - TGTGCCAGCACCTTGACCTCGCGGGGTGGCTACACCTTC CASTLTSRGGYTF
TRBJ1-4 - TRBV18 - TGTGCCAGCTCACCAGCAGGGGAAGCGGTAAAACTGTTTTTT CASSPAGEAVKLFF
TRBJ2-3 - TRBV7-8 TRBD1 TGTGCCAGCAGCCTGAATCCCGGGACAGGGGGTAGGGATACGCAGTATTTT CASSLNPGTGGRDTQYF
TRBJ2-2 - TRBV7-8 - TGTGCCAGTACAAGACTTGTGCGGCCCGGGGAGCTGTTTTTT CASTRLVRPGELFF
TRBJ1-5 once TRBV3-1/TRBV3-2 - TGTGCCAGCAGCCAGGCAGGGGGCAATCAGCCCCAGCATTTT CASSQAGGNQPQHF
TRBJ2-5 few TRBV7-2 - TGTGCCAGCAGCTTATTGGTCCCGCGGGCCCAGTACTTC CASSLLVPRAQYF
TRBJ1-6 - TRBV18 TRBD1 TGTGCCAGCTCAGCCGGGACAGCTAGCGATGTTTCACCCCTCCACTTT CASSAGTASDVSPLHF
TRBJ2-7 - TRBV27 TRBD1 TGTGCCAGCAGATCCGGGACAGGGTCCTACGAGCAGTACTTC CASRSGTGSYEQYF
TRBJ2-1 once TRBV2 TRBD1 TGTGCCAGCAGTTCACCGGGACAGGGCTCCTACAATGAGCAGTTCTTC CASSSPGQGSYNEQFF
TRBJ1-2 - TRBV6-6 - TGTGCCAGCACCCTGTGGAGGGAAGGCTACACCTTC CASTLWREGYTF
TRBJ1-1 - TRBV20-1 TRBD1 TGCAGTGCTAGTCCCCTATACAGGGGGAGTACTGAAGCTTTCTTT CSASPLYRGSTEAFF
TRBJ1-4 - TRBV19 - TGTGCCAGTAAACGGGTTGAGTATGAAAAACTGTTTTTT CASKRVEYEKLFF
TRBJ2-2 few TRBV2 - TGTGCCAGCACTCGCCTAAACACCGGGGAGCTGTTTTTT CASTRLNTGELFF
TRBJ2-7 - TRBV19 TRBD2 TGTGCCAGTAGTACCCTAGCGGGACCAACGGGGGAGCAGTACTTC CASSTLAGPTGEQYF
TRBJ1-3 - TRBV7-8 - TGTGCCAGCAGCTTAAACGAAGTGCGGGGAAACACCATATATTTT CASSLNEVRGNTIYF